Reported below is one T cell receptor (beta chain). The V end lost 2 bases, the J end lost 5 bases, and 13 bases lay between the germline ends. The CDR3 runs 15 residues. Germline CDR1 SGHTA, CDR2 FQGNSA. The sample belongs to a study of blood T cell repertoires in COVID-19. The overall study: Donors in the United States, Italy and Spain gave samples during acute or convalescent COVID-19.

Assay used: immunoSEQ multiplex PCR; TCRdb lists only in-frame clones, some missing. The table lists around 170,000 clones, about four fifths of them singletons. The sequenced sample was peripheral blood. This chain uses TRBV7-2 with TRBJ2-1; D is unclear. This clonotype was obtained from a middle-aged woman with acute or convalescent COVID-19. This CDR3 reads CASSLRSHLDNEQFF. The CDR3, as DNA: TGTGCCAGCAGCTTACGTTCCCATCTAGACAATGAGCAGTTCTTC.